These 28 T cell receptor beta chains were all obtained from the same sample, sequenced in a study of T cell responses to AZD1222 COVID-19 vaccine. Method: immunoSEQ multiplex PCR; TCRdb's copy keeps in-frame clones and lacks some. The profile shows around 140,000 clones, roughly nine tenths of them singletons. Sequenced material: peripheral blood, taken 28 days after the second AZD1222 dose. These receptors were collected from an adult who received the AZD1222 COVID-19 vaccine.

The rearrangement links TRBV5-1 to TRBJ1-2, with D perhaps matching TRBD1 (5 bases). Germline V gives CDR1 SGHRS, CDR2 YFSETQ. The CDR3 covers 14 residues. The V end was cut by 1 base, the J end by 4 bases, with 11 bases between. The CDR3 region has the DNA TGCGCCAGCAGCTTGTCGCAGGGTTCCTATGGCTACACCTTC. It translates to CASSLSQGSYGYTF.

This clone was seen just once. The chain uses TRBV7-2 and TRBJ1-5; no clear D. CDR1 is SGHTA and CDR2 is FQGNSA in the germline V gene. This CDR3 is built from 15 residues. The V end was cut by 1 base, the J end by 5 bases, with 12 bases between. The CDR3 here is CASSLVRATYQPQHF. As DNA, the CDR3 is TGTGCCAGCAGCTTAGTTAGGGCCACCTATCAGCCCCAGCATTTT. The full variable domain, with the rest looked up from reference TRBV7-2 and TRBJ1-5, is GAGVSQSPSNKVTEKGKDVELRCDPISGHTALYWYRQSLGQGLEFLIYFQGNSAPDKSGLPSDRFSAERTGGSVSTLTIQRTQQEDSAVYLCASSLVRATYQPQHFGDGTRLSIL.

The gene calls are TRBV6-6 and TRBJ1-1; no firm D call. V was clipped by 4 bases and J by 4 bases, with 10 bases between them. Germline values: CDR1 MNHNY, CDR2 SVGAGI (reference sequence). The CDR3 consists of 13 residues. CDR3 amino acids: CASSFQRATEAFF. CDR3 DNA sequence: TGTGCCAGCAGTTTTCAGCGGGCCACTGAAGCTTTCTTT.

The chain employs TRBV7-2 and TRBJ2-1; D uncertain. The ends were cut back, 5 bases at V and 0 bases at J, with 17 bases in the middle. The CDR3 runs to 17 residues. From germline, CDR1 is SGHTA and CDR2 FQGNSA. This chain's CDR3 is CASSPGVVGLSYNEQFF. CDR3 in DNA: TGTGCCAGCAGCCCCGGAGTTGTGGGCCTCTCCTACAATGAGCAGTTCTTC.

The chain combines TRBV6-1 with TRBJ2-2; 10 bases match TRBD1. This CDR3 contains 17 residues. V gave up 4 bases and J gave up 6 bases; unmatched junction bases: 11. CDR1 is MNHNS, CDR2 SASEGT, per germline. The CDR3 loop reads CASSVGGTGVSPGELFF. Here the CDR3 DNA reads TGTGCCAGCAGTGTAGGGGGGACAGGGGTTTCTCCCGGGGAGCTGTTTTTT.

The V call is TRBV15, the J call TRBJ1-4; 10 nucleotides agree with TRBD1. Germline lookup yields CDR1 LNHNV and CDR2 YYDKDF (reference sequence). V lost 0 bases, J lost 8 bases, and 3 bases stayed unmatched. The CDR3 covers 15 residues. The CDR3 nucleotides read TGTGCCACCAGCAGAGATCCGGGACAGGGGGAAAAACTGTTTTTT. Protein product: CATSRDPGQGEKLFF. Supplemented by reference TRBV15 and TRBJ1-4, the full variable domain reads DAMVIQNPRYQVTQFGKPVTLSCSQTLNHNVMYWYQQKSSQAPKLLFHYYDKDFNNEADTPDNFQSRRPNTSFCFLDIRSPGLGDTAMYLCATSRDPGQGEKLFFGSGTQLSVL.

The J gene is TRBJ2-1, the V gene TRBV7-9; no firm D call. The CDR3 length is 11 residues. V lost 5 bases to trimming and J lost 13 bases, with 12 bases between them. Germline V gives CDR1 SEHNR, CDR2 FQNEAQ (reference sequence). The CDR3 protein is CASSPQEFQFF. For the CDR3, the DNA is TGTGCCAGCAGCCCCCAGGAATTTCAGTTCTTC.

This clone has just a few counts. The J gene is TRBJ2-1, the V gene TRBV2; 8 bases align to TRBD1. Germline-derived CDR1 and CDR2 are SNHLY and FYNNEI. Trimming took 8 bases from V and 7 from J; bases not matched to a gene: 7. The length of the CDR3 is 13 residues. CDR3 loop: CASDRGVVNEQFF. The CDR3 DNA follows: TGTGCCAGCGACAGGGGAGTTGTTAATGAGCAGTTCTTC.

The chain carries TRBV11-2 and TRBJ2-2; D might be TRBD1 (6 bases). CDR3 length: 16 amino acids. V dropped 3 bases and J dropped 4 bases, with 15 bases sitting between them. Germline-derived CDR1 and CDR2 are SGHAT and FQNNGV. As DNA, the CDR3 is TGTGCCAGCAGCTTCCTCAGGGGCAGATCCACCGGGGAGCTGTTTTTT. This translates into CASSFLRGRSTGELFF.

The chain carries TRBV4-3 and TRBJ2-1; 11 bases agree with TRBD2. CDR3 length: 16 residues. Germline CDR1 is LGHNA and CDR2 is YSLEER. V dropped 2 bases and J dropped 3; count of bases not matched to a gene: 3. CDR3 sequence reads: CASSQSGTSGYNEQFF. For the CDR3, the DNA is TGCGCCAGCAGCCAATCCGGGACTAGCGGCTACAATGAGCAGTTCTTC.

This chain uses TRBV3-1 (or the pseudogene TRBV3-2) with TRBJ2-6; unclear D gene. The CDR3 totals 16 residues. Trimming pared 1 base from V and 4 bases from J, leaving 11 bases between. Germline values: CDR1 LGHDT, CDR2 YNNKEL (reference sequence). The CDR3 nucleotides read TGTGCCAGCAGCCAAGCCCGGGCCCTGGGGGCCAACGTCCTGACTTTC. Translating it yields CASSQARALGANVLTF.

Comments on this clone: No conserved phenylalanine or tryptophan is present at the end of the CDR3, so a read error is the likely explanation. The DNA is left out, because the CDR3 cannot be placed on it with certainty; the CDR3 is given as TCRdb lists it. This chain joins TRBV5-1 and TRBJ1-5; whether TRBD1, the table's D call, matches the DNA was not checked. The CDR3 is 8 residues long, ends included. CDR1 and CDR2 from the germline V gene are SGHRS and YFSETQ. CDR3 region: CASICGHC.

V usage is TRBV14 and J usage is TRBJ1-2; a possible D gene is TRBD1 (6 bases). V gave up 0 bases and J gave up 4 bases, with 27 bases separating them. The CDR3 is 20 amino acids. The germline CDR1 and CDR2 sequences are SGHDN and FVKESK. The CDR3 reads CASSQDSSLQGTGLAYGYTF. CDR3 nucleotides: TGTGCCAGCAGCCAAGATTCGAGCCTACAGGGTACGGGCCTAGCCTATGGCTACACCTTC.

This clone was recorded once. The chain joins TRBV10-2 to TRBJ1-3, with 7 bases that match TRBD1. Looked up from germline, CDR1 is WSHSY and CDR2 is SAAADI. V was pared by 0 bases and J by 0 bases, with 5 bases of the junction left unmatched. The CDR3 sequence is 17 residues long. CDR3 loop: CASSESLGGLSGNTIYF. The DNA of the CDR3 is TGCGCCAGCAGTGAGTCATTAGGGGGCCTCTCTGGAAACACCATATATTTT.

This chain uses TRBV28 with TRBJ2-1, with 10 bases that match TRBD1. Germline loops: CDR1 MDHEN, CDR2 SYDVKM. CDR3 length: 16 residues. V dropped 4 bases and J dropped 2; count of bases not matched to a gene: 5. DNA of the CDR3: TGTGCCAGCAGTTCCCCGACAGGGGGCGCCTACAATGAGCAGTTCTTC. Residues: CASSSPTGGAYNEQFF. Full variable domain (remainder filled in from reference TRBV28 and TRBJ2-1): DVKVTQSSRYLVKRTGEKVFLECVQDMDHENMFWYRQDPGLGLRLIYFSYDVKMKEKGDIPEGYSVSREKKERFSLILESASTNQTSMYLCASSSPTGGAYNEQFFGPGTRLTVL.

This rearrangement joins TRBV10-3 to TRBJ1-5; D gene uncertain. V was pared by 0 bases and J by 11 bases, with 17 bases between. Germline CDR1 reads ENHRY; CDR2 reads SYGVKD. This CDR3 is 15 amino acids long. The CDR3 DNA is TGTGCCATCAGTGAGTCAGGGCAGTCATCAGTGGCCCAGCATTTT. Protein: CAISESGQSSVAQHF.

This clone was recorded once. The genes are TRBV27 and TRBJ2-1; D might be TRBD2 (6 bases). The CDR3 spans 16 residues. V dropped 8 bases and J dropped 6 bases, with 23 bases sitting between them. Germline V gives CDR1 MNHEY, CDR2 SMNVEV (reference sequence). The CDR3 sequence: CASLPWRGGGPNEQFF. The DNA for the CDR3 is TGTGCCAGCCTCCCCTGGCGGGGAGGAGGTCCCAATGAGCAGTTCTTC.

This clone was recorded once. The DNA of the CDR3 is TGTGCCAGCAGCTTAGAGGTTGGCAGCCTAAAAAACATTCAGTACTTC. Protein sequence: CASSLEVGSLKNIQYF. This rearrangement joins TRBV7-2 to TRBJ2-4; D call uncertain. The germline CDR1 and CDR2 sequences are SGHTA and FQGNSA. V lost 1 base and J lost 4, with 14 bases in between. This CDR3 region has 16 residues.

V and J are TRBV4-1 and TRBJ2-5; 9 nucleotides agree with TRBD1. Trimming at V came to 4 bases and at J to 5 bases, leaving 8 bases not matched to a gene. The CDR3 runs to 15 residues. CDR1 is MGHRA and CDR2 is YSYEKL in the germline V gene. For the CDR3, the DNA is TGCGCCAGCAGCCTCACAGGGGGCGAGACGGAGACCCAGTACTTC. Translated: CASSLTGGETETQYF.

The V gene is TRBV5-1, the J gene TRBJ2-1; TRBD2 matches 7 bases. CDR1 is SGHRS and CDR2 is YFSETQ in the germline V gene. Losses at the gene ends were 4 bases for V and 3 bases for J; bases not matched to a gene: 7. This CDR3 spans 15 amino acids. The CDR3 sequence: CASSPSGKIYNEQFF. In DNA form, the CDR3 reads TGCGCCAGCAGCCCAAGCGGGAAGATCTACAATGAGCAGTTCTTC.

CDR3 coding DNA: TGTGCCAGCAGCCTAAAGGGTTCCGGAAACACCATATATTTT. Translation: CASSLKGSGNTIYF. The rearrangement links TRBV7-8 to TRBJ1-3; D is ambiguous. V was clipped by 5 bases and J by 4 bases, with 12 bases between them. CDR3 length: 14 residues. Germline-derived CDR1 and CDR2 are SGHVS and FQNEAQ. Drawing the rest from reference TRBV7-8 and TRBJ1-3, the complete variable domain is GAGVSQSPRYKVAKRGQDVALRCDPISGHVSLFWYQQALGQGPEFLTYFQNEAQLDKSGLPSDRFFAERPEGSVSTLKIQRTQQEDSAVYLCASSLKGSGNTIYFGEGSWLTVV.

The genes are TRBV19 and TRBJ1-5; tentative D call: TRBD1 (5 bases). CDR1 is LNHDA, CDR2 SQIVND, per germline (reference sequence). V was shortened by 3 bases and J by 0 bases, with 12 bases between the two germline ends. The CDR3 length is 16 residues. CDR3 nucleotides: TGTGCCAGTAGTATTGGGGACGGCTATAGCAATCAGCCCCAGCATTTT. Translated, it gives CASSIGDGYSNQPQHF.

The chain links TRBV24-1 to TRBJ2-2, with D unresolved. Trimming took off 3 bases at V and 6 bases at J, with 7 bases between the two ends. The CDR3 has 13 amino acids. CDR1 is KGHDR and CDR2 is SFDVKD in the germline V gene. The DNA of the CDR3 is TGTGCCACCAGTGATCCCCCAGCCGGGGAGCTGTTTTTT. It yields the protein CATSDPPAGELFF.

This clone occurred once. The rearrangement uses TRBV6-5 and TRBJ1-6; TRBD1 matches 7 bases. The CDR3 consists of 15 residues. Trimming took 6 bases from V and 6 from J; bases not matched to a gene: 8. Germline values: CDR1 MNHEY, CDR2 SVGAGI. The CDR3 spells CASSPLAGGNSPLHF. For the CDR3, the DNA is TGTGCCAGCAGCCCCCTAGCAGGGGGTAATTCACCCCTCCACTTT.

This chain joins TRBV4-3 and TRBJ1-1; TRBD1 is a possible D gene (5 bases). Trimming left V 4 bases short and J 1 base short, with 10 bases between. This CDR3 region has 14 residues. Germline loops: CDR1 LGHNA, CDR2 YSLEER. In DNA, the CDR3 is TGCGCCAGCAGCCTGGGACTGGGGAACACTGAAGCTTTCTTT. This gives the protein CASSLGLGNTEAFF.

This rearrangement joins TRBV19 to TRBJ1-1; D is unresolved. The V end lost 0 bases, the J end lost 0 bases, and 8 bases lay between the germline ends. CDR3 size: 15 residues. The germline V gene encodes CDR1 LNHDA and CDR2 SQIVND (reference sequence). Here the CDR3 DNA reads TGTGCCAGTAGTATAGAGGGGATACTGAACACTGAAGCTTTCTTT. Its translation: CASSIEGILNTEAFF.

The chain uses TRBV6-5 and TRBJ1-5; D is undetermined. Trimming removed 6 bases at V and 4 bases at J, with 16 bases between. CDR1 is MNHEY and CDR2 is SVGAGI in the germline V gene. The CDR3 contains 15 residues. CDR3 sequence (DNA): TGTGCCAGCAGGCGGGCCGTTCGCCCGAATCAGCCCCAGCATTTT. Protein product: CASRRAVRPNQPQHF.

The CDR3 loop reads CASTDSLNTEAFF. Written as DNA, the CDR3 is TGTGCCAGCACCGACAGCTTGAACACTGAAGCTTTCTTT. V usage is TRBV28 and J usage is TRBJ1-1; maybe TRBD1 (5 bases). The CDR3 is 13 amino acids. CDR1 is MDHEN, CDR2 SYDVKM, per germline. The V gene lost 7 bases and the J gene lost 0 bases, with 9 bases spanning the gap.